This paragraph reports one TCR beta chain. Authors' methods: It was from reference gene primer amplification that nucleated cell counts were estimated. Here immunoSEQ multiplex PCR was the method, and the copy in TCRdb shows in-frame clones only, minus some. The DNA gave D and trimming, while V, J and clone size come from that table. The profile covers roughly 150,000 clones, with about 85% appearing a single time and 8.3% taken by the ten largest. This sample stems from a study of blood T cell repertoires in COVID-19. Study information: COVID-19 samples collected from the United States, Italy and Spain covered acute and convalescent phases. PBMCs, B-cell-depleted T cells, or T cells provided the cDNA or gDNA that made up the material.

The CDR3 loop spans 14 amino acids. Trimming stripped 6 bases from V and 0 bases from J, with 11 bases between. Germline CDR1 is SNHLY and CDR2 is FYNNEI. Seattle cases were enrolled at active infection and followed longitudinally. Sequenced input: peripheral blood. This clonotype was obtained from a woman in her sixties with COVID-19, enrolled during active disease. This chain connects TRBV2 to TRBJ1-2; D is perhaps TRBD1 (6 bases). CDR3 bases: TGTGCCAGCAGGACGGACAGTCCTAACTATGGCTACACCTTC. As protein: CASRTDSPNYGYTF.